These T cell receptor beta chains were read from a single sample in a study of PD-1 blockade in classical Hodgkin lymphoma. Sequencing was performed with immunoSEQ multiplex PCR; in TCRdb, only in-frame clones are kept and a portion is missing. The data hold about 53,000 clones, with 65% to 85% observed a single time. The sample in question was peripheral blood mononuclear cells (PBMCs), obtained at baseline. These receptors were taken from a human donor with classical Hodgkin lymphoma. The CDR3 runs from the conserved cysteine through the conserved F or W. The order of the fields is V gene, J gene, CDR3 protein.

TRBV7-9	TRBJ2-7	CASSLGPEEGYF
TRBV4-3	TRBJ1-1	CASSQEGARNTEAFF
TRBV11-3	TRBJ1-2	CASSQVGAESGYTF
TRBV19	TRBJ2-5	CATSGQAGETQYF
TRBV5-1	TRBJ2-1	CASSLMTSGYNEQFF
TRBV30	TRBJ2-1	CAWGRGRAAYNEQFF
TRBV15	TRBJ1-6	CATSRERNNSPLHF
TRBV6-1	TRBJ1-5	CASSPTGGNQPQHF
TRBV18	TRBJ2-2	CASSPKQDRLGGELFF
TRBV11-2	TRBJ2-7	CASSLAPAEYYEQYF
TRBV7-9	TRBJ1-5	CASSLTGEVGQPQHF
TRBV4-1	TRBJ2-2	CASSQGGGRGMPGELFF
TRBV7-2	TRBJ1-1	CASSPDRGRTEAFF
TRBV7-2	TRBJ2-2	CASSLRQGAGTGELFF
TRBV10-2	TRBJ2-3	CASSESTDRRDTQYF
TRBV7-9	TRBJ1-1	CASSIDRVVTEAFF
TRBV5-1	TRBJ2-3	CASRYSERMADTQYF
TRBV7-2	TRBJ2-3	CASSFSGTTQYF
TRBV7-2	TRBJ2-1	CASSLEGATEQFF
TRBV7-2	TRBJ2-7	CASSLGQRGEQYF
TRBV30	TRBJ2-1	CAWSVAGRRSSYNEQFF
TRBV10-3	TRBJ1-5	CAISGGGQGYQPQHF
TRBV12-5	TRBJ1-2	CASANLTGVNYGYTF
TRBV18	TRBJ2-3	CASSQGVSTDTQYF
TRBV9	TRBJ2-3	CASSLTSGRLGTDTQYF
TRBV4-3	TRBJ1-2	CASSQDRWRQGSGYTF
TRBV7-2	TRBJ2-5	CASSHFPRGRQETQYF
TRBV10-3	TRBJ1-1	CAIRGGLNTEAFF
TRBV6-5	TRBJ2-1	CASSYGGEQFF
TRBV4-3	TRBJ1-4	CASRWAGGDEKLFF
TRBV7-3	TRBJ2-1	CASSLAAYNEQFF
TRBV7-2	TRBJ2-6	CASSLAGLFSGANVLTF
TRBV11-2	TRBJ1-2	CASSMLTGGFGYTF
TRBV5-8	TRBJ2-3	CASSLGYGASTDTQYF
TRBV7-3	TRBJ2-6	CASSRQVVSGANVLTF
TRBV2	TRBJ1-2	CASRGDGGYGYTF
TRBV7-2	TRBJ2-1	CASSLGAGPYNEQFF
TRBV7-9	TRBJ2-1	CASRGTSGRSGEFF
TRBV7-9	TRBJ2-1	CASSPWTSGAYNEQFF
TRBV20-1	TRBJ1-4	CSALGGKLFF
TRBV19	TRBJ1-2	CASSIGDRGYGYTF
TRBV29-1	TRBJ1-2	CSVDPTGFEDGYTF
TRBV7-9	TRBJ2-4	CASSLLDPMGYF
TRBV29-1	TRBJ2-3	CSVDGVGTSGGGDTQYF
TRBV4-3	TRBJ2-5	CASSQVFAETQYF
TRBV6-5	TRBJ1-2	CASSDGWGNYGYTF
TRBV27	TRBJ1-5	CASSGVREYGNQPQHF
TRBV21-1	TRBJ2-7	CASSKARRYYEQYF
TRBV5-8	TRBJ1-4	CARSGTAGEKLFF
TRBV7-9	TRBJ2-1	CASSPPMGPYNEQFF
TRBV19	TRBJ1-5	CASSIRDSPHQPQHF
TRBV7-6	TRBJ2-7	CASSSRTGRTSGRDHEQYF
TRBV4-3	TRBJ1-5	CASSQDFGGLSNQPQHF
TRBV9	TRBJ2-6	CASSANLGQMLASGANVLTF